The 31 T cell receptor beta chains presented below share a single source sample, sequenced in a study of T cells in Graves' hyperthyroidism and ophthalmopathy. There were TCR beta CDR3 regions amplified from RNA transcripts. TCR CDR3 underwent first-round RT-PCR with the HTBI primer set. TCRdb re-analysed the multiplex PCR reads in MiXCR, keeping a single row per CDR3 protein. The sample gives roughly 400,000 distinct CDR3 sequences, 25% of which show up once; more than 60% is in the top ten. The sample taken for sequencing was blood. The receptors were sampled from a man aged 45 to 65 with Graves' hyperthyroidism.

This clonotype appeared many times. J is TRBJ2-1 and V is TRBV3-1; TRBD1 or TRBD2 may be the D gene (5 bases each). Germline CDR1 is LGHDT and CDR2 is YNNKEL (reference sequence). V was cut by 4 bases and J by 6 bases, with 16 bases left in between. This CDR3 is 15 amino acids long. As DNA, the CDR3 is TGTGCCAGCAGCCCAACGGGACCAGTCGCCAATGAGCAGTTCTTC. Amino acids: CASSPTGPVANEQFF.

Worth noting for this clonotype: A much larger clone differs from this one at a single base, so this may be a read error. V and J are TRBV20-1 and TRBJ2-5; 12 nucleotides agree with TRBD2. This CDR3 region has 16 residues. From germline, CDR1 is DFQATT and CDR2 SNEGSKA (reference sequence). CDR3 sequence reads: CSARTASGRARETRYF. CDR3 coding DNA: TGCAGTGCTAGAACCGCTAGCGGGAGGGCAAGGGAGACCCGGTACTTC.

The chain carries TRBV10-2 and TRBJ2-2; 9 positions match TRBD2. The CDR3 covers 17 residues. The germline gives CDR1 WSHSY, CDR2 SAAADI. Germline trimming cut 6 bases from V and 5 bases from J; bases unmatched to any gene: 13. CDR3: CASRLGTSTGKTGELFF. The CDR3 nucleotides read TGCGCCAGCAGGCTGGGGACTAGCACCGGGAAAACCGGGGAGCTGTTTTTT.

This chain uses TRBV7-3 with TRBJ2-2; D unclear. The CDR3 loop spans 16 amino acids. With 6 bases removed from V and 1 base from J, the gap between germline ends came to 15 bases. Germline-derived CDR1 and CDR2 are SGHTA and FQGTGA. Here the CDR3 reads CASSFGLLGNTGELFF. The CDR3 nucleotides read TGTGCCAGCAGTTTCGGGCTTTTGGGGAACACCGGGGAGCTGTTTTTT. Full variable domain (outside the CDR3, taken from reference TRBV7-3 and TRBJ2-2): GAGVSQTPSNKVTEKGKYVELRCDPISGHTALYWYRQSLGQGPEFLIYFQGTGAADDSGLPNDRFFAVRPEGSVSTLKIQRTERGDSAVYLCASSFGLLGNTGELFFGEGSRLTVL.

This clonotype has a handful of counts. The chain links TRBV7-9 to TRBJ2-5, with a possible D match to TRBD1 (6 bases). Trimming removed 4 bases at V and 4 bases at J, with 10 bases between. The CDR3 totals 13 residues. Germline V gives CDR1 SEHNR, CDR2 FQNEAQ (reference sequence). Here the CDR3 DNA reads TGTGCCAGCAGCTCTGGGACACCAGAGACCCAGTACTTC. Amino acid sequence: CASSSGTPETQYF.

In its sample, this clonotype was seen many times. The rearrangement uses TRBV11-1 and TRBJ2-7; D is undetermined. This CDR3 is built from 16 residues. Germline-derived CDR1 and CDR2 are SGHAT and FQDESV (reference sequence). Deletions cut 4 bases from V and 4 bases from J, with 20 bases between. The CDR3 DNA reads TGTGCCAGCAGCTCACCTGACGGTGCTCTTGGGTACGAGCAGTACTTC. The encoded protein is CASSSPDGALGYEQYF.

This chain uses TRBV28 with TRBJ2-3; TRBD2 matches 7 bases. This CDR3 spans 15 amino acids. CDR1 MDHEN and CDR2 SYDVKM come from the germline V gene. V was pared by 5 bases and J by 2 bases, with 7 bases of the junction left unmatched. The CDR3 sequence is CASSGSGIHTDTQYF. The DNA for the CDR3 is TGTGCCAGCAGTGGAAGCGGGATCCACACAGATACGCAGTATTTT. The full variable domain, completed using reference TRBV28 and TRBJ2-3, is DVKVTQSSRYLVKRTGEKVFLECVQDMDHENMFWYRQDPGLGLRLIYFSYDVKMKEKGDIPEGYSVSREKKERFSLILESASTNQTSMYLCASSGSGIHTDTQYFGPGTRLTVL.

With regard to this clonotype: The junction departs from germline at one end; a sequencing error may be responsible. The chain links TRBV20-1 to TRBJ2-7; D is possibly TRBD2 (5 bases). The CDR3 runs to 10 residues. Germline CDR1 and CDR2: DFQATT and SNEGSKA (reference sequence). CDR3 sequence: CSALAYEQHF. The CDR3 DNA reads as TGCAGTGCTCTAGCCTACGAGCAGCACTTC.

This clonotype was counted at least ten times. The J gene is TRBJ2-3, the V gene TRBV20-1; 10 bases line up with TRBD1. V lost 5 bases and J lost 4; bases outside the gene matches: 6. The CDR3 runs to 14 residues. Germline V gives CDR1 DFQATT, CDR2 SNEGSKA (reference sequence). Here the CDR3 DNA reads TGCAGTGCTCACGGACAGGGGGGCCCAGATACGCAGTATTTT. This gives the protein CSAHGQGGPDTQYF.

A few counts support this clonotype. This sequence joins TRBV5-5 and TRBJ2-7; 7 nucleotides line up with TRBD1. The CDR3 totals 15 residues. Germline lookup yields CDR1 SGHKS and CDR2 YYEKEE (reference sequence). Germline trimming cut 3 bases from V and 1 base from J; bases unmatched to any gene: 7. CDR3 loop: CASSWGAQGSYEQYF. The CDR3 nucleotides are TGTGCCAGCAGCTGGGGAGCACAGGGGTCCTACGAGCAGTACTTC.

This chain joins TRBV20-1 and TRBJ1-4; D is ambiguous. The V gene lost 6 bases and the J gene lost 5 bases, with 10 bases spanning the gap. Germline V gene sequence: CDR1 DFQATT, CDR2 SNEGSKA (reference sequence). This CDR3 is built from 12 residues. The CDR3 bases are TGCAGTGCAAAGGACGGCAATGAAAAACTGTTTTTT. Encoded protein: CSAKDGNEKLFF.

This clonotype was found a few times. This chain joins TRBV7-9 and TRBJ2-7; 11 bases align to TRBD1. J lost 3 bases, V lost 2 bases, and 3 bases had no gene match. Germline V gene sequence: CDR1 SEHNR, CDR2 FQNEAQ (reference sequence). This CDR3 contains 15 residues. CDR3 in amino acids: CASSLWGTGGYEQYF. CDR3 DNA sequence: TGTGCCAGCAGCTTATGGGGGACAGGGGGCTACGAGCAGTACTTC.

V gene TRBV30 combines with J gene TRBJ2-3, with TRBD2 as a possible D gene (5 bases). The CDR3 consists of 12 residues. Germline CDR1 GTSNPN, CDR2 SVGIG (reference sequence). Between the trimmed V and J ends, which lost 3 bases and 6 bases, there was a span of 10 bases. The CDR3 region is CAWSASGDTQYF. DNA for the CDR3: TGTGCCTGGAGCGCCTCGGGGGATACGCAGTATTTT.

This clonotype turned up a few times. V and J are TRBV29-1 and TRBJ2-2; 13 nucleotides line up with TRBD2. Germline V gene lookup returns CDR1 SQVTM and CDR2 ANQGSEA. There are 14 residues in the CDR3. After removal of 7 bases from V and 6 bases from J, the junction contained 5 bases not matched to a gene. The CDR3 loop reads CSARLAGGPGELFF. Here the CDR3 DNA reads TGCAGCGCTCGACTAGCGGGAGGTCCCGGGGAGCTGTTTTTT.

This clonotype has ten or more counts. V and J are TRBV13 and TRBJ2-7; D gene ambiguous. Germline assignment: CDR1 PRHDT and CDR2 FYEKMQ (reference sequence). The CDR3 sequence is 12 residues long. The V end lost 3 bases, the J end lost 4 bases, and 7 bases lay between the germline ends. The CDR3 DNA follows: TGTGCCAGCAGCTTTGTAGGGTACGAGCAGTACTTC. The encoded protein is CASSFVGYEQYF.

This clonotype appeared many times. The gene calls are TRBV11-2 and TRBJ2-5; perhaps D is TRBD1 or TRBD2 (5 bases each). V lost 2 bases, J lost 0 bases, and 13 bases lay in between. The CDR3 consists of 16 residues. CDR1 is SGHAT, CDR2 FQNNGV, per germline. CDR3 protein: CASSLRGDLNQETQYF. The CDR3 coding sequence is TGTGCCAGCAGCTTAAGAGGGGACCTAAACCAAGAGACCCAGTACTTC.

This clonotype was picked up a small number of times. J is TRBJ2-4 and V is TRBV7-9, with TRBD2 as a possible D gene (6 bases). Germline V gives CDR1 SEHNR, CDR2 FQNEAQ (reference sequence). V was pared by 4 bases and J by 15 bases, with 16 bases between. The CDR3 length is 12 residues. The CDR3 DNA reads as TGTGCCAGCAGCTCTAGTGTAGGAGGGCTGTACTTC. Protein sequence: CASSSSVGGLYF.

The rearrangement uses TRBV25-1 and TRBJ2-1; TRBD1 is a possible D gene (6 bases). Trimming cost V 5 bases and J 2 bases, with 10 bases left between them. The CDR3 is 14 amino acids. Germline CDR1 is MGHDK and CDR2 is SYGVNS. This CDR3 is CASSSAGAYNEQFF. CDR3 DNA: TGTGCCAGCAGTTCGGCAGGGGCCTACAATGAGCAGTTCTTC.

This clonotype was detected many times. V usage is TRBV7-9 and J usage is TRBJ2-7, with D unclear. The germline V and J ends were trimmed by 4 bases and 6 bases, with 10 bases remaining between them. The CDR3 is 12 residues long. Germline CDR1 reads SEHNR; CDR2 reads FQNEAQ (reference sequence). CDR3 sequence reads: CASSSSMGEQYF. The DNA of the CDR3 is TGTGCCAGCAGCTCCTCGATGGGCGAGCAGTACTTC.

This clonotype has only a few counts. The V call is TRBV2, the J call TRBJ2-7, with 8 nucleotides matching TRBD2. Germline loops: CDR1 SNHLY, CDR2 FYNNEI. Trimming took 0 bases from V and 9 from J; bases not matched to a gene: 4. The CDR3 runs 13 residues. The CDR3 region is CASSEARGEGQYF. Written as DNA, the CDR3 is TGTGCCAGCAGTGAAGCGCGGGGGGAAGGGCAGTACTTC.

This clonotype has a handful of counts. V gene TRBV20-1 combines with J gene TRBJ2-1; D is possibly TRBD2 (6 bases). The CDR3 is 13 residues long. The V end lost 6 bases, the J end lost 10 bases, and 19 bases lay between the germline ends. The germline gives CDR1 DFQATT, CDR2 SNEGSKA (reference sequence). Here the CDR3 reads CSAMGGSRVEQFF. CDR3 in DNA: TGCAGTGCGATGGGAGGTAGCCGGGTGGAGCAGTTCTTC.

This sequence joins TRBV3-1 and TRBJ1-6, with 7 bases matching TRBD1. This CDR3 comprises 14 residues. CDR1 and CDR2 (germline): LGHDT, YNNKEL (reference sequence). V lost 4 bases to trimming and J lost 5 bases; unmatched junction nucleotides: 2. The CDR3 sequence is CASSLTGDNSPLHF. In DNA form, the CDR3 reads TGTGCCAGCAGCCTCACAGGGGATAATTCACCCCTCCACTTT.

This chain joins TRBV28 and TRBJ2-7; 8 bases are a match to TRBD1. V shed 6 bases and J 1 base; nucleotides not matched to a gene: 8. Germline CDR1 MDHEN, CDR2 SYDVKM. The CDR3 length is 15 residues. CDR3 nucleotides: TGTGCCAGCAGAAGGGACAGGTCAGCATCCTACGAGCAGTACTTC. Protein: CASRRDRSASYEQYF.

The chain couples TRBV7-9 to TRBJ2-1; D call uncertain. The CDR3 sequence is 11 residues long. Trimming removed 6 bases from V and 8 bases from J, with 8 bases in between. Germline-derived CDR1 and CDR2 are SEHNR and FQNEAQ (reference sequence). The CDR3 reads CASRTPDEQFF. In nucleotides, the CDR3 is TGTGCCAGCAGAACGCCGGATGAGCAGTTCTTC.

A few counts support this clonotype. This sequence joins TRBV6-1 and TRBJ2-3, with TRBD2 matching 11 bases. The germline V gene has CDR1 MNHNS and CDR2 SASEGT. This CDR3 region has 14 residues. The V and J ends lost 8 bases and 5 bases, in that order; junction bases with no gene match: 6. The CDR3 DNA is TGTGCCAGCTTGGAGCTAGCGGGGGGAGATACGCAGTATTTT. Encoded protein: CASLELAGGDTQYF.

With respect to this clonotype: A much larger clonotype is one base distant, so this may be a read error. The CDR3 ends on some other residue instead of the conserved phenylalanine or tryptophan, so this is likely a read error. The J gene is TRBJ2-7, the V gene TRBV7-2; TRBD1 matches at 7 bases. Germline V gene data show CDR1 as SGHTA and CDR2 as FQGNSA. The CDR3 covers 15 residues. V dropped 5 bases and J dropped 2; count of bases not matched to a gene: 9. CDR3 nucleotides: TGTGCCAGCAGCAAGCGGACAGGCACAACCTACGAGCAGTACTTG. Its protein product is CASSKRTGTTYEQYL.

This clonotype was seen many times. The chain joins TRBV11-3 to TRBJ1-1, with 7 bases that match TRBD1. From germline, CDR1 is SGHNT and CDR2 YENEEA. Trimming took 5 bases from V and 1 from J; bases not matched to a gene: 25. This CDR3 is 21 amino acids long. The CDR3 nucleotides are TGTGCCAGCAGCCCTGACAGGGTCATCAAAAGTTTTCAAGAGAGGAACACTGAAGCTTTCTTT. It specifies CASSPDRVIKSFQERNTEAFF.

On this clonotype: At one boundary the junction diverges from the germline segment, which might be a read error. The V gene is TRBV12-3 or TRBV12-4, the J gene TRBJ1-2, with 8 positions matching TRBD1. The CDR3 consists of 15 residues. CDR3 sequence: CASSFQGAHNYGYTF. Written as DNA, the CDR3 is TGTGCCAGTAGTTTTCAGGGGGCGCATAACTATGGCTACACCTTC.

At least ten counts were recorded for this clonotype. CDR3 nucleotides: TGCAGTGCTACGGACAGGGGTGAGACCCAGTACTTC. This encodes CSATDRGETQYF. The chain couples TRBV20-1 to TRBJ2-5, with 9 bases matching TRBD1. The V and J ends lost 4 bases and 5 bases, in that order; junction bases with no gene match: 2. This CDR3 has 12 residues. Germline V gene data show CDR1 as DFQATT and CDR2 as SNEGSKA (reference sequence).

The chain carries TRBV2 and TRBJ1-5; D may be TRBD1 (5 bases). The V end was cut by 3 bases, the J end by 4 bases, with 10 bases between. The CDR3 totals 14 residues. Germline assignment: CDR1 SNHLY and CDR2 FYNNEI. This chain's CDR3 is CASSEGRINQPQHF. The DNA of the CDR3 is TGTGCCAGCAGTGAGGGACGGATTAATCAGCCCCAGCATTTT.

Concerning this clonotype: This may be a read error, as it is one base from a much larger clone. This sequence joins TRBV7-2 and TRBJ2-1; the D is unclear. Germline CDR1 SGHTA, CDR2 FQGNSA. This CDR3 is built from 16 residues. The CDR3 nucleotides are TGTGCCAGCAGCTTAGGTGTTGGGTTTTCTACCAATGAGCCGTTCTTC. Translating gives CASSLGVGFSTNEPFF.